Each of the 23 T cell receptor beta chains below was sequenced from the same sample in a study of beta chain features in type 1 diabetes. The investigators reverse transcribed all of the isolated RNA, so they sequenced expressed TCRB transcripts. Clones were sequenced by immunoSEQ multiplex PCR, and TCRdb holds only the in-frame ones, with some missing. Here the sample spans roughly 500,000 clones, 30% being singletons. The sample consisted of naive CD4+ T cells from blood. The receptors were gathered from a man aged 18-30 years in good health.

This clone was observed a few times. The chain joins TRBV29-1 to TRBJ2-3; D assignment may be TRBD1 or TRBD2 (5 bases each). The CDR3 has 13 amino acids. From germline, CDR1 is SQVTM and CDR2 ANQGSEA. Trimming pared 7 bases from V and 6 bases from J, leaving 17 bases between. The CDR3: CSATPGQTDTQYF. The DNA for the CDR3 is TGCAGCGCTACACCGGGGCAGACGGATACGCAGTATTTT.

This chain joins TRBV28 and TRBJ1-4; 7 bases agree with TRBD1. The junction had 10 bases not matched to a gene; V was cut back by 4 bases and J by 8 bases. CDR3 length: 15 residues. CDR1 and CDR2 (germline): MDHEN, SYDVKM. CDR3 bases: TGTGCCAGCAGTTCTCGGACAGGAGGGTCAGAAAAACTGTTTTTT. Translation: CASSSRTGGSEKLFF.

This clone was detected a few times. V usage is TRBV20-1 and J usage is TRBJ1-2; weak D call: TRBD1 (5 bases). Trimming removed 3 bases at V and 8 bases at J, with 10 bases between. The germline V gene has CDR1 DFQATT and CDR2 SNEGSKA (reference sequence). The CDR3 covers 11 residues. CDR3 in amino acids: CSARTESGYTF. The CDR3 nucleotides read TGCAGTGCTAGGACAGAGAGCGGCTACACCTTC.

Note on this clone: At one of its ends the junction is not consistent with the germline gene, which may arise from a read error. The DNA for the CDR3 is TGTGCTAGCAGCTTAGACAGCGGGAAACAGAATGAGCAGTTCTTC. Its protein product is CASSLDSGKQNEQFF. The chain joins TRBV7-7 to TRBJ2-1, with TRBD2 matching over 7 bases. The CDR3 runs to 15 residues. CDR1 SSHAT and CDR2 FNYEAQ come from the germline V gene (reference sequence).

This clone was observed a handful of times. The chain couples TRBV21-1 to TRBJ2-7; TRBD1, the table's D call, was not compared with the DNA. TRBV21-1 is a pseudogene segment. The CDR3 sequence is 15 residues long. This CDR3 is CASSLRDRYSYEQYF. DNA of the CDR3: TGTGCCAGCAGCCTCCGGGACAGGTATTCCTACGAGCAGTACTTC.

The genes are TRBV30 and TRBJ2-1, with a tentative D call TRBD2 (5 bases). The CDR3 runs to 11 residues. Trimming stripped 8 bases from V and 12 bases from J, with 17 bases between. Germline V gene lookup returns CDR1 GTSNPN and CDR2 SVGIG (reference sequence). CDR3: CAGRSGSRQFF. As DNA, the CDR3 is TGTGCCGGGCGTTCGGGGTCAAGGCAGTTCTTC.

This clone was observed a handful of times. The chain couples TRBV29-1 to TRBJ1-1, with D perhaps TRBD1 (6 bases). The CDR3 is made up of 13 amino acids. Trimming pared 7 bases from V and 5 bases from J, leaving 17 bases between. Germline V lookup: CDR1 SQVTM, CDR2 ANQGSEA. The CDR3 sequence: CSARGGGRTEAFF. CDR3 coding DNA: TGCAGCGCACGAGGGGGGGGCCGGACTGAAGCTTTCTTT.

This clone was seen a handful of times. The chain recombines TRBV5-6 with TRBJ2-1, with D unresolved. V was trimmed by 2 bases and J by 9 bases, leaving 18 bases between them. The V gene's germline CDR1 is SGHDT and CDR2 YYEEEE. The CDR3 is 15 amino acids. The CDR3 nucleotides are TGTGCCAGCAGCTTCGCACAGACGTACAAGGGTGAGCAGTTCTTC. This sequence encodes CASSFAQTYKGEQFF.

This chain connects TRBV7-9 to TRBJ2-7; no clear D. This CDR3 has 9 amino acids. Germline V lookup: CDR1 SEHNR, CDR2 FQNEAQ (reference sequence). The CDR3 protein is CSIGSEQYF. CDR3 nucleotide sequence: TGTTCCATTGGCTCCGAGCAGTACTTC.

The table lists this clone with a count of one. The chain is built from TRBV25-1 and TRBJ2-3, with D perhaps TRBD1 or TRBD2 (5 bases each). CDR3 length: 13 residues. Germline V CDR1 and CDR2: MGHDK, SYGVNS. Trimming shortened V by 7 bases and J by 1 base, and 9 bases separated the two germline ends. This chain's CDR3 is CASTLGGTDTQYF. The CDR3 nucleotides are TGTGCCAGCACCCTGGGGGGCACAGATACGCAGTATTTT. The entire variable domain, with the rest obtained from reference TRBV25-1 and TRBJ2-3, is as follows: EADIYQTPRYLVIGTGKKITLECSQTMGHDKMYWYQQDPGMELHLIHYSYGVNSTEKGDLSSESTVSRIRTEHFPLTLESARPSHTSQYLCASTLGGTDTQYFGPGTRLTVL.

In its sample, this clone was seen a few times. V and J are TRBV20-1 and TRBJ1-1; no firm D call. Per germline, CDR1 DFQATT and CDR2 SNEGSKA (reference sequence). Trimming took 5 bases from V and 3 from J, leaving 7 bases between them. This CDR3 has 11 residues. In DNA form, the CDR3 reads TGCAGTGCTGGACCTTACACTGAAGCTTTCTTT. Amino acid sequence: CSAGPYTEAFF.

The chain recombines TRBV9 with TRBJ2-2; a possible D gene is TRBD1 (6 bases). The germline gives CDR1 SGDLS, CDR2 YYNGEE. The V and J ends lost 4 bases and 6 bases respectively, with 19 bases between them. This CDR3 has 16 residues. CDR3 amino acids: CASSPGERTAAGELFF. CDR3 nucleotide sequence: TGTGCCAGCAGCCCAGGGGAGAGAACAGCCGCCGGGGAGCTGTTTTTT. The complete variable domain, with remaining parts taken from reference TRBV9 and TRBJ2-2, reads DSGVTQTPKHLITATGQRVTLRCSPRSGDLSVYWYQQSLDQGLQFLIQYYNGEERAKGNILERFSAQQFPDLHSELNLSSLELGDSALYFCASSPGERTAAGELFFGEGSRLTVL.

This sequence joins TRBV19 and TRBJ1-5, with a possible D match to TRBD1 (6 bases). The CDR3 contains 13 residues. Germline loops: CDR1 LNHDA, CDR2 SQIVND (reference sequence). V was shortened by 5 bases and J by 7 bases, with 12 bases between the two germline ends. CDR3 sequence: CASSQEGGQPQHF. CDR3 nucleotides: TGTGCCAGTAGTCAAGAGGGGGGCCAGCCCCAGCATTTT.

The chain couples TRBV28 to TRBJ2-7; maybe TRBD1 (5 bases). The CDR3 consists of 14 residues. CDR1 and CDR2 from the germline V gene are MDHEN and SYDVKM. The ends were cut back, 2 bases at V and 3 bases at J, with 11 bases in the middle. The CDR3 sequence is CASSLPGLDYEQYF. The CDR3 bases are TGTGCCAGCAGTTTACCAGGGTTGGACTACGAGCAGTACTTC.

The rearrangement links TRBV9 to TRBJ2-5; unclear D gene. V lost 3 bases and J lost 5, with 17 bases in between. Germline lookup yields CDR1 SGDLS and CDR2 YYNGEE. The CDR3 totals 15 residues. The CDR3 protein is CASSGPVERDETQYF. The CDR3 DNA reads as TGTGCCAGCAGCGGCCCAGTGGAGCGTGACGAGACCCAGTACTTC.

This clone was seen a handful of times. The rearrangement joins TRBV29-1 to TRBJ2-7; 7 bases are shared with TRBD1. This CDR3 is 15 amino acids long. The germline V gene encodes CDR1 SQVTM and CDR2 ANQGSEA. V lost 5 bases and J lost 3; bases outside the gene matches: 13. The CDR3 coding sequence is TGCAGCGTTACGACTCCGGGACAGCCTATCTACGAGCAGTACTTC. It specifies CSVTTPGQPIYEQYF.

The chain recombines TRBV12-5 with TRBJ2-2, with D perhaps TRBD2 (5 bases). V was cut by 6 bases and J by 5 bases, with 10 bases left in between. The CDR3 covers 13 residues. Germline V gene data show CDR1 as LGHNT and CDR2 as FRNRAP. CDR3 amino acids: CASGGEWTGELFF. Written as DNA, the CDR3 is TGTGCTAGTGGCGGGGAATGGACCGGGGAGCTGTTTTTT.

The chain carries TRBV29-1 and TRBJ2-1; 13 bases are a match to TRBD2. Germline V gene sequence: CDR1 SQVTM, CDR2 ANQGSEA. CDR3 length: 15 amino acids. After removal of 6 bases from V and 9 bases from J, the junction contained 11 bases not matched to a gene. The CDR3 spells CSVRRTSGSYGEQFF. The CDR3 nucleotides read TGCAGCGTCAGACGGACTAGCGGGAGTTACGGTGAGCAGTTCTTC.

Here the CDR3 reads CASSLRTSDNNEQFF. The DNA of the CDR3 is TGCGCCAGCAGCTTGCGGACTAGCGATAACAATGAGCAGTTCTTC. The V and J genes are TRBV5-1 and TRBJ2-1, with TRBD2 identical over 9 bases. The CDR3 is 15 amino acids. Trimming removed 1 base from V and 5 bases from J; junction bases left unmatched: 4. Germline CDR1 is SGHRS and CDR2 is YFSETQ.

The chain joins TRBV6-1 to TRBJ2-7, with D tentatively TRBD2 (6 bases). Trimming shortened V by 7 bases and J by 2 bases, and 15 bases separated the two germline ends. This CDR3 contains 14 residues. Germline V gene sequence: CDR1 MNHNS, CDR2 SASEGT. The CDR3 DNA is TGTGCCAGCACCGAGCCCACGGGGGCCTACGAGCAGTACTTC. This encodes CASTEPTGAYEQYF.

This clone has only one observation. V and J are TRBV11-2 and TRBJ2-7; 9 nucleotides align to TRBD1. CDR3 length: 15 residues. The germline CDR1 and CDR2 sequences are SGHAT and FQNNGV. Trimming at V came to 5 bases and at J to 4 bases, leaving 9 bases not matched to a gene. The CDR3: CASSHGTGMMYEQYF. In nucleotides, the CDR3 is TGTGCCAGCAGCCACGGGACAGGGATGATGTACGAGCAGTACTTC.

This sequence joins TRBV12-5 and TRBJ2-3; D is undetermined. V was cut by 5 bases and J by 3 bases, with 9 bases left in between. The CDR3 loop spans 13 amino acids. Germline V gene data show CDR1 as LGHNT and CDR2 as FRNRAP. CDR3 nucleotide sequence: TGTGCTAGTGGTGGGATCGGGACAGATACGCAGTATTTT. Translation gives CASGGIGTDTQYF.

This clone has just a few counts. The chain recombines TRBV7-9 with TRBJ1-2; D gene unclear. V lost 5 bases and J 4 bases, leaving 5 bases between the germline ends. Germline CDR1 reads SEHNR; CDR2 reads FQNEAQ (reference sequence). The CDR3 consists of 11 residues. The CDR3 protein is CASSPLYGYTF. In DNA, the CDR3 is TGTGCCAGCAGCCCCCTCTATGGCTACACCTTC.